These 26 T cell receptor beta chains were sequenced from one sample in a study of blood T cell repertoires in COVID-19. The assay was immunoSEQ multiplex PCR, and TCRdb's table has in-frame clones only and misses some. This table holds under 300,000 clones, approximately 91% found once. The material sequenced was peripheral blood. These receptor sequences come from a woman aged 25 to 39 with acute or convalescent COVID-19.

CDR3 DNA: TGTGCCAGCAGTTACGGACTTGACAATGAGCAGTTCTTC. This codes for CASSYGLDNEQFF. This sequence joins TRBV6-2 or TRBV6-3 and TRBJ2-1, with a weak D call TRBD2 (5 bases). The CDR3 sequence is 13 residues long. Per the germline V gene, CDR1 is MNHEY and CDR2 is SVGEGT. V lost 2 bases and J 5 bases, leaving 7 bases between the germline ends.

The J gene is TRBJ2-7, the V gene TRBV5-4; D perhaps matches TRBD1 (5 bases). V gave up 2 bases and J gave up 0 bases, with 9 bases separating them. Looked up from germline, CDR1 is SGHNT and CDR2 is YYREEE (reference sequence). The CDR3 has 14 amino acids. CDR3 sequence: CASSFDSSSYEQYF. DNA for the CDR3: TGTGCCAGCAGCTTCGACAGTTCCTCCTACGAGCAGTACTTC.

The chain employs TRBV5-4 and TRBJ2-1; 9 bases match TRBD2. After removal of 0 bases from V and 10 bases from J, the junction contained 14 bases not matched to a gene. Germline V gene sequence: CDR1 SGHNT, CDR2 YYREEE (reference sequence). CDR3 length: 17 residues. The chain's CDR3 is CASSLASAASGTGEQFF. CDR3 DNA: TGTGCCAGCAGCTTGGCGTCGGCGGCTAGCGGGACCGGAGAGCAGTTCTTC.

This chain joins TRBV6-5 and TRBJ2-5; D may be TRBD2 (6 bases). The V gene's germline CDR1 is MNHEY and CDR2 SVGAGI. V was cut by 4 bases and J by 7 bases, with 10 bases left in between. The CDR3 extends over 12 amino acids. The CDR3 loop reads CASSWDSGTQYF. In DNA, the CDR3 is TGTGCCAGCAGTTGGGACTCCGGGACCCAGTACTTC.

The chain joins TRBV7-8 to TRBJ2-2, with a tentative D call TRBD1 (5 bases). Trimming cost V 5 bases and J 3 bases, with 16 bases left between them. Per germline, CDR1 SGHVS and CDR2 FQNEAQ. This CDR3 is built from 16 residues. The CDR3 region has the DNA TGTGCCAGCAGCCCGAGGACATCATCCTACACCGGGGAGCTGTTTTTT. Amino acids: CASSPRTSSYTGELFF.

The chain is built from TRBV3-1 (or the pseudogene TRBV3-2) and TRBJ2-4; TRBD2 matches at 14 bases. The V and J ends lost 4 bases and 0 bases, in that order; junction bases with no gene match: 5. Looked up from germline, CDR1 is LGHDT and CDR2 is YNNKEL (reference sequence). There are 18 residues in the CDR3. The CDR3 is CASSLRLAGGAAKNIQYF. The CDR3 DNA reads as TGTGCCAGCAGCCTACGACTAGCGGGAGGGGCAGCCAAAAACATTCAGTACTTC.

The CDR3 spells CASSASGQETQYF. Here the CDR3 DNA reads TGCGCCAGCAGTGCCAGCGGCCAAGAGACCCAGTACTTC. The chain is built from TRBV10-1 and TRBJ2-5; possibly TRBD2 for D (5 bases). V was clipped by 4 bases and J by 1 base, with 7 bases between them. Germline loops: CDR1 WNHNN, CDR2 SYGVQD (reference sequence). There are 13 residues in the CDR3.

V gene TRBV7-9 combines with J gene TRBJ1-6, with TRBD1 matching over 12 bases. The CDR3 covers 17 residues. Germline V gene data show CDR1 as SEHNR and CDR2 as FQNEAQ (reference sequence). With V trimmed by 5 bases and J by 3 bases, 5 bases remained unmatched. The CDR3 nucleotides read TGTGCCAGCAGCAAGGGACAGGGGGCTTTCTATAATTCACCCCTCCACTTT. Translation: CASSKGQGAFYNSPLHF.

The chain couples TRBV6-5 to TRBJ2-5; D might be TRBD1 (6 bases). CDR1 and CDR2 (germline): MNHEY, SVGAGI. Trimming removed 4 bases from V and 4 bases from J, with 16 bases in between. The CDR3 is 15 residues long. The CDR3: CASSSADRFRETQYF. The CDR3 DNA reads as TGTGCCAGCAGTTCCGCCGACAGGTTTAGAGAGACCCAGTACTTC.

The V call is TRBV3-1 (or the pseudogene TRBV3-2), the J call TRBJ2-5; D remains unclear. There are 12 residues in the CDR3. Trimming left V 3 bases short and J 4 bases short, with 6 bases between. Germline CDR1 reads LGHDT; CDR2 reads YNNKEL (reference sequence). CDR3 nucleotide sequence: TGTGCCAGCAGCCAGAGGCGAGAGACCCAGTACTTC. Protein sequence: CASSQRRETQYF.

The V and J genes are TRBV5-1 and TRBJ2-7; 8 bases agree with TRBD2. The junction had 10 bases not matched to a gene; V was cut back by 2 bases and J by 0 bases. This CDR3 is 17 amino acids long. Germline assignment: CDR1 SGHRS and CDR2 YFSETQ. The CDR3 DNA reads TGCGCCAGCAGCTTTTTCCCCGCGGGAGGAGGCTCCTACGAGCAGTACTTC. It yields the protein CASSFFPAGGGSYEQYF. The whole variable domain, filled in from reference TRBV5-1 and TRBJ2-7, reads KAGVTQTPRYLIKTRGQQVTLSCSPISGHRSVSWYQQTPGQGLQFLFEYFSETQRNKGNFPGRFSGRQFSNSRSEMNVSTLELGDSALYLCASSFFPAGGGSYEQYFGPGTRLTVT.

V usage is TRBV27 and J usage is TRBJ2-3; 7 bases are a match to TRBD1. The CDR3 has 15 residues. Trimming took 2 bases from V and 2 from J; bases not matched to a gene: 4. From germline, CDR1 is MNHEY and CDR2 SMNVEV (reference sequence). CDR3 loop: CASSLRQGITDTQYF. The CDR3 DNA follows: TGTGCCAGCAGTTTAAGACAGGGTATCACAGATACGCAGTATTTT.

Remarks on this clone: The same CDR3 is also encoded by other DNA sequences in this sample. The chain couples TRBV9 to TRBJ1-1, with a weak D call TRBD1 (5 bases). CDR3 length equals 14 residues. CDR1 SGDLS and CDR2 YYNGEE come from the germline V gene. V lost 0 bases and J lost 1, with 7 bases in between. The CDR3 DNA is TGTGCCAGCAGCGTAGGGCAGGGGAACACTGAAGCTTTCTTT. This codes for CASSVGQGNTEAFF.

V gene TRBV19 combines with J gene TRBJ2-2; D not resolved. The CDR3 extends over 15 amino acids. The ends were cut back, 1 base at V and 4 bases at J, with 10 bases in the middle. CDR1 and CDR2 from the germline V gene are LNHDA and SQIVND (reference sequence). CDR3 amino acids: CASSIGATSTGELFF. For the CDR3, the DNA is TGTGCCAGTAGTATAGGGGCAACCTCCACCGGGGAGCTGTTTTTT.

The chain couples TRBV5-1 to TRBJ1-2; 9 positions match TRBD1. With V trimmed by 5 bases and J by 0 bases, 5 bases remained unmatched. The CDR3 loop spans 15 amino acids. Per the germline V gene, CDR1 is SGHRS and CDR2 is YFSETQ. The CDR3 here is CASRSGQGTNYGYTF. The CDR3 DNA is TGCGCCAGCAGATCCGGACAGGGGACTAACTATGGCTACACCTTC.

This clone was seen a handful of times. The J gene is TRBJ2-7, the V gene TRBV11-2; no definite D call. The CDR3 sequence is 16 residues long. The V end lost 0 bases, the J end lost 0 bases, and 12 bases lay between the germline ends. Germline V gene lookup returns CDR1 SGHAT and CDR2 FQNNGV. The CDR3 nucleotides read TGTGCCAGCAGCTTAGACGCCTCCGTTAGCTCCTACGAGCAGTACTTC. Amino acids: CASSLDASVSSYEQYF.

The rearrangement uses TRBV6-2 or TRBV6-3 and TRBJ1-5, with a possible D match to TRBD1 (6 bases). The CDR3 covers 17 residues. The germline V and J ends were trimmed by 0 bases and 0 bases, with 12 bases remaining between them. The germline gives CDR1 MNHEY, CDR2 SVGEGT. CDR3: CASSYSRTEYSNQPQHF. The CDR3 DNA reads TGTGCCAGCAGTTACTCGCGGACAGAGTATAGCAATCAGCCCCAGCATTTT.

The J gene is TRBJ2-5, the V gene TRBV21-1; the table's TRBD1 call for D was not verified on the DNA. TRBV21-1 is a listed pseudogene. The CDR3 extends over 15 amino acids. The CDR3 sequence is CASSKIQGIRKTQYF. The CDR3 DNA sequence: TGTGCCAGCAGCAAAATACAGGGGATTCGAAAGACCCAGTACTTC.

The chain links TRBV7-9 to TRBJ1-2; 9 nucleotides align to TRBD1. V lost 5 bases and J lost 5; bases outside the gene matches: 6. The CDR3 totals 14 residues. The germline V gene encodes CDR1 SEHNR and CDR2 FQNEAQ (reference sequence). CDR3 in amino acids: CASSPMGQGYGYTF. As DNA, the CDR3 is TGTGCCAGCAGCCCCATGGGACAGGGATATGGCTACACCTTC.

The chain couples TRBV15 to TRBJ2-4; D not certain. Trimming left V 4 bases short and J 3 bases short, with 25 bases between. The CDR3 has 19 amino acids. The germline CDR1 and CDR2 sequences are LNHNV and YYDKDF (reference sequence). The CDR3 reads CATSNESAATRLVKNIQYF. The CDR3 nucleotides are TGTGCCACCAGCAATGAGAGCGCGGCAACGAGGCTCGTCAAAAACATTCAGTACTTC.

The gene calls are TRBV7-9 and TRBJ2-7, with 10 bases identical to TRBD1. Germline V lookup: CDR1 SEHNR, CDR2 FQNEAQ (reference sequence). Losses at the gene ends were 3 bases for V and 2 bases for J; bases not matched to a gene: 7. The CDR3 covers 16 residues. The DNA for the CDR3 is TGTGCCAGCAGCTTCCCCCCCGGGACAGGGGCCTACGAGCAGTACTTC. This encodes CASSFPPGTGAYEQYF.

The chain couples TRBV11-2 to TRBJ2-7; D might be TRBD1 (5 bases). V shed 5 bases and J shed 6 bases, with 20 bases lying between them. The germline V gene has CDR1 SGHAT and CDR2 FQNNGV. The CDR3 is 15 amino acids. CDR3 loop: CASSPSRAGPGEQYF. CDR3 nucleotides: TGTGCCAGCAGCCCCTCCCGGGCAGGGCCGGGCGAGCAGTACTTC.

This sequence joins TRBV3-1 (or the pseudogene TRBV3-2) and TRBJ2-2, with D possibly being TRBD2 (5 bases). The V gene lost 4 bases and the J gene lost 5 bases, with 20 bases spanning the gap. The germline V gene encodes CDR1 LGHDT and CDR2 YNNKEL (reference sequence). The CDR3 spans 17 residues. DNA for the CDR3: TGTGCCAGCAGCCCTTCTAGCTTACTGCTCCTTACCGGGGAGCTGTTTTTT. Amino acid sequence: CASSPSSLLLLTGELFF.

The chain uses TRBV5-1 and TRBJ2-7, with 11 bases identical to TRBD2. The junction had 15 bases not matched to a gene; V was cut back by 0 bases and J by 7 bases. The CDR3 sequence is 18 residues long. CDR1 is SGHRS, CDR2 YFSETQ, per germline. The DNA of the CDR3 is TGCGCCAGCAGCTTGGAGGCTAGCGGGAGGCCCGGGTTCGGGGAGCAGTACTTC. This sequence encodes CASSLEASGRPGFGEQYF.

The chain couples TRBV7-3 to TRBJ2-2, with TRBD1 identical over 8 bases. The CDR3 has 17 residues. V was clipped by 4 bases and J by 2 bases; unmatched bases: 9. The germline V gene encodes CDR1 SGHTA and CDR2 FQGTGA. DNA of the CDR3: TGTGCCAGCAGCTCGAACTCCGGACAGGGTAACACCGGGGAGCTGTTTTTT. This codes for CASSSNSGQGNTGELFF.

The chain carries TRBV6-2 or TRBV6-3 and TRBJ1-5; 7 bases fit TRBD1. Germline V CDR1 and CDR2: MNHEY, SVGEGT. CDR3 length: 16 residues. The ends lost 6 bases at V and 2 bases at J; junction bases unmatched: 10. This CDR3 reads CASSHNRGLGNQPQHF. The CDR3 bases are TGTGCCAGCAGCCACAACAGGGGCCTGGGCAATCAGCCCCAGCATTTT.